This T cell receptor beta chain was captured in a study of shared clonotypes between healthy human individuals. Turning to the study itself: The study used three CD4 naive, three CD4 memory, two CD8 naive and one CD8 memory plate per donor. The study's findings and limits: Depth was large, yet rarefaction showed that sorted-subset sequencing was incomplete. A generally larger estimated richness was seen in naive subsets than in memory subsets.

Profiling relied on immunoSEQ multiplex PCR, and the TCRdb table lists in-frame clones only, not all of them. Of more than 2,000,000 clones in the sample, 80% to 95% were seen once. Only Caucasian adults living in Nashville, Tennessee served as donors. V lost 6 bases and J 7 bases, leaving 16 bases between the germline ends. CDR3 size: 14 residues. Germline V gives CDR1 MDHEN, CDR2 SYDVKM. Of note for this clone: Its antigen is not identified.

Sample: naive CD4+ T cells from PBMCs. Subset described: CD45RA+ positively selected. V is TRBV28 and J is TRBJ1-5, with D tentatively TRBD1 (5 bases). The clonotype was recovered from a man between 18 and 35 years old in good health. Some clones in this sample may be carry-over from other donors' samples. As DNA, the CDR3 is TGTGCCAGCAGACGGTTGTGGGGGGTCCAGCCCCAGCATTTT. Its protein is CASRRLWGVQPQHF.